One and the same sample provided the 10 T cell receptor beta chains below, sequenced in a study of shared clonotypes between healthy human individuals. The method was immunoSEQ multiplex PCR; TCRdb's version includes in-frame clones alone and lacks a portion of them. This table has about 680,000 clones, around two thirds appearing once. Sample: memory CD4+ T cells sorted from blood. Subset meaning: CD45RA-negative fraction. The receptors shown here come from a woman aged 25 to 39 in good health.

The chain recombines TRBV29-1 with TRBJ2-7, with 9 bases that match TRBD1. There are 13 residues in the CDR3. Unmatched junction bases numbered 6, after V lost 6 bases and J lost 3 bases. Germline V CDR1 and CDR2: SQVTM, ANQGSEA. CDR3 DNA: TGCAGCGTGGGACCGGGACAGGGCTACGAGCAGTACTTC. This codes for CSVGPGQGYEQYF.

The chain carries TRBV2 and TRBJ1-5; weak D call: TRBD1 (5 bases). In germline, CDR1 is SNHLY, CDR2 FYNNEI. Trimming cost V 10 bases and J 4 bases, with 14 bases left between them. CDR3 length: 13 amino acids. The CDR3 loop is CATKGTVNQPQHF. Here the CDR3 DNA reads TGTGCCACCAAGGGGACCGTAAATCAGCCCCAGCATTTT.

CDR3 sequence: CASSAHRGDLSGELFF. Here the CDR3 DNA reads TGTGCCAGCAGCGCTCACAGGGGAGATTTGTCCGGGGAGCTGTTTTTT. This sequence joins TRBV2 and TRBJ2-2; 7 nucleotides match TRBD1. Germline values: CDR1 SNHLY, CDR2 FYNNEI. The length of the CDR3 is 16 residues. Unmatched junction bases numbered 13, after V lost 6 bases and J lost 6 bases.

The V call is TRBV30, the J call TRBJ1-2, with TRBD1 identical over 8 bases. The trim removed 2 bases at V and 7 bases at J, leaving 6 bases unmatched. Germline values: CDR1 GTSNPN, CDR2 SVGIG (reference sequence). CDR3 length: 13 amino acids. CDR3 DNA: TGTGCCTGGAGTCCAGGGGGCGCGGGTGGCTACACCTTC. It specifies CAWSPGGAGGYTF.

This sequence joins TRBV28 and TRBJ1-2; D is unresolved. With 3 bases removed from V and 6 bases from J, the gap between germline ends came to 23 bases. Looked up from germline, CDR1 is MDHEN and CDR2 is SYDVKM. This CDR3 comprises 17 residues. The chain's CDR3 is CASSFPRFVVSSHGYTF. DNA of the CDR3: TGTGCCAGCAGTTTCCCCAGATTTGTAGTGAGTTCGCATGGCTACACCTTC.

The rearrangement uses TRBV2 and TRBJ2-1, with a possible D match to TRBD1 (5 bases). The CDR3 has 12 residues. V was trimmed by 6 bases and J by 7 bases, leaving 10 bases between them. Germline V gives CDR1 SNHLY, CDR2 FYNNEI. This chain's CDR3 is CASRGRGNEQFF. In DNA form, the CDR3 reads TGTGCCAGCAGAGGAAGGGGAAATGAGCAGTTCTTC.

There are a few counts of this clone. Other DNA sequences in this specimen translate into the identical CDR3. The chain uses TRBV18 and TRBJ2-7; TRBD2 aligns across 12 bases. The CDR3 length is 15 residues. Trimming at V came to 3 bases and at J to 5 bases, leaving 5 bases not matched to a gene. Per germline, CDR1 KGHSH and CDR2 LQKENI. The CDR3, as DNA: TGTGCCAGCTCACCTCCGACTAGCGGGAGCCACGAGCAGTACTTC. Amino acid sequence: CASSPPTSGSHEQYF.

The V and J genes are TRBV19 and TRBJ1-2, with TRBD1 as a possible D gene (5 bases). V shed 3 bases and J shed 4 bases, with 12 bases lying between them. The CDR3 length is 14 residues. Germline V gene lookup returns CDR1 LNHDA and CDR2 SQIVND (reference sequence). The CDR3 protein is CASSIWGLSYGYTF. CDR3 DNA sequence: TGTGCCAGTAGTATCTGGGGCTTGAGCTATGGCTACACCTTC.

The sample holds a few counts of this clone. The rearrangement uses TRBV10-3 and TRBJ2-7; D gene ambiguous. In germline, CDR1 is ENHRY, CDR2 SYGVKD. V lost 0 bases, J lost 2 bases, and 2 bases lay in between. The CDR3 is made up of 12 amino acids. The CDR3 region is CAISESAYEQYF. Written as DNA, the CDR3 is TGTGCCATCAGTGAGTCTGCCTACGAGCAGTACTTC.

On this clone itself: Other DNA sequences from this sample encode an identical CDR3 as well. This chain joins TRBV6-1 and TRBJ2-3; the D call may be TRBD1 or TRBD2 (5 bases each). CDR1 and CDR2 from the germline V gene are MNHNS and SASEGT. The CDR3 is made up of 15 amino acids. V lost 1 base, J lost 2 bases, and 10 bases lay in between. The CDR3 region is CASSEGWGNTDTQYF. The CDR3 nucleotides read TGTGCCAGCAGTGAAGGGTGGGGGAACACAGATACGCAGTATTTT.